The rows below give T cell receptor beta chains drawn from one sample of a study of patients and donors after allogeneic stem cell transplantation. TCRdb reanalysed the RT-PCR reads using MiXCR and keeps one entry per CDR3 protein. The table records some 200,000 distinct CDR3 sequences, 41% of them present only once. Sequencing was done on a sample of blood, either unsorted or a sorted T cell fraction (not recorded which). Every receptor here comes from a human donor who was either an allogeneic HSCT recipient or a stem cell or donor lymphocyte infusion donor (not recorded which). It is not recorded whose cells these are; they may come from a transplant donor. The conserved cysteine and the conserved F or W are not part of the CDR3 here. The D gene is left open where the match is weak.

d_call | v_call | cdr3_aa
NA | TRBV20-1 | SASESSYEQY
NA | TRBV12-3/TRBV12-4 | ASSLALTGYKIGSPLH
TRBD2 | TRBV5-1 | ASSAEAVLTSGRNEQY
TRBD1 | TRBV6-5 | ASSTRDRDHYGYT
NA | TRBV29-1 | SSWTGNTEAF
TRBD2 | TRBV12-3/TRBV12-4 | ASSLWGGSSYEQY
NA | TRBV7-9 | ASSDGGRRNTEAF
NA | TRBV2 | ASSEWVSVDYGYT
NA | TRBV20-1 | SAGGGLYEQY
NA | TRBV7-9 | ASSSGQSAYGYT
NA | TRBV5-1 | ASSLSGTEETQY
NA | TRBV5-6 | ASSPNPRHMNTEAF
NA | TRBV12-3/TRBV12-4 | ASSPHGAGGYT
NA | TRBV15 | ATNTAGSTDTQY
NA | TRBV12-3/TRBV12-4 | ASSFSRLDSSYNEQF
NA | TRBV3-1 | ASSIRGKNTEAF
NA | TRBV12-3/TRBV12-4 | ASSPPWNEQF
NA | TRBV6-2/TRBV6-3 | ASSYGGGNTEAF
NA | TRBV28 | ASSQHQATEQF
NA | TRBV5-1 | ASTRSGVNTEAF
TRBD1 | TRBV15 | ATRDRVPDTQY
TRBD2 | TRBV3-1 | ASSHGLAGTYEQY
NA | TRBV6-6 | ASSYGDSATYEQY
NA | TRBV12-3/TRBV12-4 | ASSFKDRLKNMNTEAF
TRBD1 | TRBV24-1 | ATSDCSGQAYNEQF
TRBD2 | TRBV4-3 | ASSQDNSGTKPYEQY
NA | TRBV29-1 | SVGLAYGYT
TRBD1 | TRBV30 | ACTYRGRSPLH
TRBD2 | TRBV6-6 | ASSFSGRAQDTQY
NA | TRBV5-1 | ASSLKAGRTDTQY